The rows below give T cell receptor beta chains drawn from one sample of a study of post-analysis software for immune sequencing data. TCRdb recomputed calls from the PCR reads with MiXCR, one row per CDR3 protein. This sample has fewer than 900,000 distinct CDR3 sequences, with around 45% found just once. The sequenced sample was blood. The receptors were gathered from a girl aged 5-17 years with multiple sclerosis. The CDR3 runs from the conserved cysteine through the conserved F or W. Fields, in order: clone size, D gene, J gene, V gene, CDR3 protein, CDR3 DNA. A D gene is named only where the DNA matches it firmly. Rows may omit the clone size; those that give it use once, few, many or a size class.

. TRBD2 TRBJ2-3 TRBV6-1 CASSADSGRANTQYF TGTGCCAGCAGTGCAGATAGCGGGAGGGCAAATACGCAGTATTTT
. . TRBJ1-2 TRBV9 CASSVEDSLRYGYTF TGTGCCAGCAGCGTAGAGGACTCCTTGAGGTATGGCTACACCTTC
. TRBD1 TRBJ1-2 TRBV7-6 CASSLAPGTGVGDGYTF TGTGCCAGCAGCTTAGCGCCTGGGACAGGGGTTGGTGATGGCTACACCTTC
. TRBD2 TRBJ2-6 TRBV5-1 CASSFPLAGAGANVLTF TGCGCCAGCAGCTTCCCCCTAGCGGGAGCTGGGGCCAACGTCCTGACTTTC
few . TRBJ2-1 TRBV24-1 CATSDFPNEQFF TGTGCCACCAGTGATTTCCCCAATGAGCAGTTCTTC
. . TRBJ2-7 TRBV6-2/TRBV6-3 CASGYRANGEQYF TGTGCCAGCGGCTACAGGGCTAACGGCGAGCAGTACTTC
once . TRBJ1-2 TRBV11-3 CASSLDGFGYTF TGTGCCAGCAGCTTAGATGGGTTTGGCTACACCTTC
. TRBD2 TRBJ2-3 TRBV7-2 CASSHGTSGRGGWTQYF TGTGCCAGCAGCCACGGGACTAGCGGGAGGGGGGGCTGGACGCAGTATTTT
few TRBD2 TRBJ2-7 TRBV28 CASGVGGGGSYEQYF TGTGCCAGCGGGGTCGGCGGGGGTGGTTCCTACGAGCAGTACTTC
few . TRBJ1-5 TRBV27 CASSFGHDSNQPQHF TGTGCCAGCAGTTTTGGGCATGATAGCAATCAGCCCCAGCATTTT
once TRBD1 TRBJ2-7 TRBV5-1 CASTTGQGPYEQYF TGCGCCAGCACCACGGGACAGGGTCCCTACGAGCAGTACTTC
few . TRBJ2-3 TRBV27 CASSFGTLSTDTQYF TGTGCCAGCAGTTTTGGGACACTCAGCACAGATACGCAGTATTTT
few . TRBJ1-2 TRBV15 CATSTSDNYGYTF TGTGCCACCAGCACCTCAGATAACTATGGCTACACCTTC
few . TRBJ1-1 TRBV7-9 CASRGEGRTEAFF TGTGCCAGCAGGGGGGAGGGCAGGACTGAAGCTTTCTTT
few TRBD2 TRBJ2-7 TRBV12-3/TRBV12-4 CASSLSGRASREQYF TGTGCCAGCAGTTTAAGCGGGAGGGCCTCTCGCGAGCAGTACTTC
. . TRBJ2-7 TRBV20-1 CSASRLKGQTYEQYF TGCAGTGCTAGCCGTTTAAAAGGTCAGACCTACGAGCAGTACTTC
once . TRBJ1-2 TRBV4-1 CASSQDQANMWSGYTF TGCGCCAGCAGCCAAGATCAGGCCAACATGTGGAGTGGCTACACCTTC
. . TRBJ1-2 TRBV14 CASSPNHRGYTF TGTGCCAGCAGCCCCAACCATAGGGGCTACACCTTC
. . TRBJ2-7 TRBV7-9 CASSFWGAYEQYF TGTGCCAGCAGCTTCTGGGGTGCCTACGAGCAGTACTTC
once TRBD1 TRBJ2-6 TRBV9 CASSPRQGSGANVRTF TGTGCCAGCAGCCCGAGACAGGGATCTGGGGCCAACGTCCGGACTTTC
. . TRBJ2-7 TRBV15 CATKGGLPAQYF TGTGCCACCAAAGGGGGACTGCCCGCTCAGTACTTC
few TRBD2 TRBJ2-7 TRBV5-1 CASSEGLAETYEQYF TGCGCCAGCAGCGAGGGACTAGCGGAGACCTACGAGCAGTACTTC
. TRBD2 TRBJ2-1 TRBV24-1 CATSDFLAGERNEQFF TGTGCCACCAGTGATTTTTTAGCGGGAGAAAGGAATGAGCAGTTCTTC
. TRBD2 TRBJ2-1 TRBV2 CASSEVAGGHNEQFF TGTGCCAGCAGTGAAGTAGCGGGAGGGCACAATGAGCAGTTCTTC
many TRBD1 TRBJ2-7 TRBV29-1 CSVGDRGGYEQYF TGCAGCGTTGGGGACAGGGGAGGCTACGAGCAGTACTTC
. TRBD1 TRBJ2-1 TRBV12-3/TRBV12-4 CASSDRVSYNEQFF TGTGCCAGCAGCGACAGGGTATCCTACAATGAGCAGTTCTTC
. . TRBJ1-2 TRBV12-3/TRBV12-4 CASSSLARNYGYTF TGTGCCAGCAGTTCCCTCGCGCGTAACTATGGCTACACCTTC
few . TRBJ2-3 TRBV7-9 CASSPLLRGMQYF TGTGCCAGCAGCCCGCTCCTTCGGGGGATGCAGTATTTT
many . TRBJ2-3 TRBV5-1 CASETLGGDTQYF TGCGCCAGCGAGACTCTGGGAGGAGATACGCAGTATTTT
few . TRBJ2-4 TRBV7-3 CASSLRAPGQKGNIQYF TGTGCCAGCAGCTTAAGGGCCCCTGGGCAGAAGGGGAACATTCAGTACTTC
. . TRBJ1-2 TRBV5-1 CASSLGGISPYGYTF TGCGCCAGCAGCTTGGGGGGCATTAGCCCCTATGGCTACACCTTC
. TRBD1 TRBJ1-4 TRBV12-3/TRBV12-4 CASSFGIVGTATNEKLFF TGTGCCAGCAGCTTCGGGATCGTCGGGACAGCAACTAATGAAAAACTGTTTTTT
. TRBD2 TRBJ2-5 TRBV5-6 CASSQNDGRTETQYF TGTGCCAGCAGCCAGAACGACGGGAGGACAGAGACCCAGTACTTC
. TRBD2 TRBJ2-1 TRBV6-1 CAITDPGTSVYNEQFF TGTGCCATTACAGACCCCGGGACTAGCGTCTACAATGAGCAGTTCTTC
. . TRBJ2-3 TRBV2 CASSFRDVGQYTQYF TGTGCCAGCAGCTTCCGGGACGTAGGGCAGTATACGCAGTATTTT
once . TRBJ1-1 TRBV5-5 CASSLNWAWTTEAFF TGTGCCAGCAGCTTGAACTGGGCTTGGACCACTGAAGCTTTCTTT
many TRBD2 TRBJ2-7 TRBV6-5 CASSYLAGSSYEQYF TGTGCCAGCAGTTACCTAGCGGGAAGCTCCTACGAGCAGTACTTC
few TRBD2 TRBJ2-7 TRBV6-1 CASSEMGLAGVNEQYF TGTGCCAGCAGTGAAATGGGACTAGCGGGAGTTAACGAGCAGTACTTC
. . TRBJ2-3 TRBV6-5 CASSYSELVGGDTQYF TGTGCCAGCAGTTACTCCGAACTAGTCGGGGGAGATACGCAGTATTTT
few . TRBJ1-1 TRBV7-9 CASSSSVMNTEAFF TGTGCCAGCAGCTCATCCGTTATGAACACTGAAGCTTTCTTT
. . TRBJ1-5 TRBV6-1 CASSELGGPQHF TGTGCCAGCAGTGAGTTGGGGGGGCCCCAGCATTTT
few . TRBJ2-3 TRBV12-3/TRBV12-4 CASSWRDSTDTQYF TGTGCCAGCAGTTGGCGGGACAGCACAGATACGCAGTATTTT
. . TRBJ1-2 TRBV4-1 CASSLGHPNYGYTF TGCGCCAGCAGCCTCGGGCACCCTAACTATGGCTACACCTTC
. . TRBJ2-3 TRBV7-9 CASSSFGMDTQYF TGTGCCAGCAGCTCTTTTGGGATGGATACGCAGTATTTT
. TRBD2 TRBJ2-7 TRBV29-1 CSVTPGLAPYEQYF TGCAGCGTAACCCCGGGACTAGCGCCTTACGAGCAGTACTTC
few TRBD2 TRBJ2-5 TRBV29-1 CSVLGLAGGQEETQYF TGCAGCGTACTGGGACTAGCGGGAGGGCAGGAAGAGACCCAGTACTTC
. . TRBJ2-5 TRBV5-1 CASSMRGASLETQYF TGCGCCAGCAGTATGAGGGGGGCCAGCTTGGAGACCCAGTACTTC
. TRBD1 TRBJ1-1 TRBV5-1 CASSLSVGQGSTEAFF TGCGCCAGCAGCTTGTCTGTGGGACAGGGGAGCACTGAAGCTTTCTTT
. TRBD2 TRBJ2-5 TRBV5-6 CASSLTPGRAQETQYF TGTGCCAGCAGCTTAACCCCCGGGAGGGCGCAAGAGACCCAGTACTTC
few TRBD2 TRBJ2-5 TRBV29-1 CSAARSGSWQETQYF TGCAGCGCCGCGCGAAGCGGGAGTTGGCAAGAGACCCAGTACTTC
few TRBD2 TRBJ2-7 TRBV7-2 CASSSPLSLADNPYEQYF TGTGCCAGCAGCTCGCCCTTATCCCTAGCGGACAATCCCTACGAGCAGTACTTC
. . TRBJ2-7 TRBV27 CASRAGPDSYEQYF TGTGCCAGCAGGGCGGGGCCGGACTCCTACGAGCAGTACTTC
few TRBD2 TRBJ2-5 TRBV7-8 CASSQNREGQYF TGTGCCAGCAGCCAAAACCGGGAGGGGCAGTACTTC
. . TRBJ2-2 TRBV29-1 CSASWGGNTGELFF TGCAGCGCGTCTTGGGGGGGCAACACCGGGGAGCTGTTTTTT
few . TRBJ1-2 TRBV6-5 CASSYGSGGKGYGYTF TGTGCCAGCAGTTACGGGTCCGGGGGCAAAGGCTATGGCTACACCTTC
many TRBD2 TRBJ2-3 TRBV7-2 CASSLAGLAGGGDTQYF TGTGCCAGCAGCTTAGCGGGACTAGCGGGGGGGGGAGATACGCAGTATTTT
. TRBD2 TRBJ2-3 TRBV24-1 CATSAEAGVTDTQYF TGTGCCACCAGTGCAGAAGCGGGAGTCACAGATACGCAGTATTTT
. . TRBJ2-7 TRBV4-3 CASSQSPGNSYEQYF TGCGCCAGCAGCCAATCTCCGGGGAACTCCTACGAGCAGTACTTC
. . TRBJ2-3 TRBV20-1 CSARKSTGTQYF TGCAGTGCTAGAAAATCGACAGGTACGCAGTATTTT